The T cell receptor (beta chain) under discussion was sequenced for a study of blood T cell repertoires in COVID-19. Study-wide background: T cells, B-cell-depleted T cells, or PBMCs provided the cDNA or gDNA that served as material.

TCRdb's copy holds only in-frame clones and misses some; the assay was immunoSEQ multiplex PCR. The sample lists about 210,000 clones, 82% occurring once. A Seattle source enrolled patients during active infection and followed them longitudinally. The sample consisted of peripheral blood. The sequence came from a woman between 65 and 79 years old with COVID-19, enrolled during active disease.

CDR3 sequence: CASSLIGANYEQYF. CDR3 nucleotides: TGTGCCAGCAGCTTGATAGGGGCAAATTACGAGCAGTACTTC. This sequence joins TRBV5-4 and TRBJ2-7; tentatively, D is TRBD1 (5 bases). Germline V gene data show CDR1 as SGHNT and CDR2 as YYREEE (reference sequence). Trimming removed 1 base from V and 4 bases from J, with 12 bases in between. The CDR3 covers 14 residues.